The 28 T cell receptor beta chains given below trace back to one sample, sequenced in a study of response to subunit inactivated influenza vaccine. In TCRdb, the RT-PCR reads were re-called with MiXCR into one record per CDR3 protein. The repertoire consists of about 170,000 distinct CDR3 sequences, with less than 15% occurring once and the leading ten covering approximately 30%. Another study also made use of these data, one on T cells expressing NK-cell markers. That publication notes: TCR beta cDNA was made by 5'RACE template switching with UMIs.

The input for sequencing was CD8+ T cells sorted from PBMCs, taken 11 to 12 days after vaccination. These receptors all stem from a man in his fifties who received an inactivated influenza vaccine.

This clonotype appeared a few times. This chain uses TRBV27 with TRBJ2-1; no clear D gene. The germline V and J ends were trimmed by 7 bases and 0 bases, with 13 bases remaining between them. The CDR3 has 15 amino acids. Per germline, CDR1 MNHEY and CDR2 SMNVEV (reference sequence). The CDR3 DNA is TGTGCCAGCAACTGGTACTCGAGCTCCTACAATGAGCAGTTCTTC. Translating gives CASNWYSSSYNEQFF.

This clonotype came up many times. The V and J genes are TRBV7-6 and TRBJ2-3; the match to TRBD2 covers 7 bases. The CDR3 is 18 amino acids. Trimming removed 2 bases from V and 2 bases from J; junction bases left unmatched: 13. Looked up from germline, CDR1 is SGHVS and CDR2 is FNYEAQ. The CDR3 DNA follows: TGTGCCAGCAGCTTACTTGCCCAGCGGGGCCTTAACACAGATACGCAGTATTTT. This encodes CASSLLAQRGLNTDTQYF.

The chain links TRBV28 to TRBJ2-5, with 7 bases that match TRBD1. CDR3 size: 12 residues. The V gene's germline CDR1 is MDHEN and CDR2 SYDVKM. Trimming at V came to 7 bases and at J to 4 bases, leaving 3 bases not matched to a gene. Written as DNA, the CDR3 is TGTGCCAGCAAGACAGGGTTAGAGACCCAGTACTTC. It is translated as CASKTGLETQYF.

V gene TRBV20-1 combines with J gene TRBJ2-7, with 11 bases fitting TRBD2. Germline V gene lookup returns CDR1 DFQATT and CDR2 SNEGSKA (reference sequence). This CDR3 is built from 16 residues. V trimming: 6 bases; J trimming: 1 base; junction bases outside the gene matches: 11. The CDR3: CSARSVGTSGSYEQYF. The CDR3 DNA sequence: TGCAGTGCCAGGTCGGTGGGGACTAGCGGATCCTACGAGCAGTACTTC.

This clonotype has a handful of counts. The genes are TRBV12-3 or TRBV12-4 and TRBJ2-2, with D possibly being TRBD1 or TRBD2 (5 bases each). The CDR3 is made up of 14 amino acids. V lost 3 bases to trimming and J lost 4 bases, with 9 bases between them. The CDR3 region is CASSFGGTTGELFF. CDR3 nucleotide sequence: TGTGCCAGCAGTTTTGGGGGAACCACCGGGGAGCTGTTTTTT.

The chain carries TRBV12-3 or TRBV12-4 and TRBJ2-6; no reliable D call. Trimming removed 2 bases from V and 4 bases from J, with 3 bases in between. The length of the CDR3 is 13 residues. The CDR3 sequence is CASSLTGANVLTF. In DNA, the CDR3 is TGTGCCAGCAGTTTAACAGGGGCCAACGTCCTGACTTTC.

The V call is TRBV7-6, the J call TRBJ2-1, with D uncertain. The CDR3 loop spans 16 amino acids. V was trimmed by 2 bases and J by 5 bases, leaving 16 bases between them. From germline, CDR1 is SGHVS and CDR2 FNYEAQ. As DNA, the CDR3 is TGTGCCAGCAGCTTAACGGCAATAGCAGTTAACAATGAGCAGTTCTTC. It encodes CASSLTAIAVNNEQFF.

This sequence joins TRBV20-1 and TRBJ2-3; D gene uncertain. V was pared by 3 bases and J by 2 bases, with 6 bases between. The CDR3 length is 12 residues. Looked up from germline, CDR1 is DFQATT and CDR2 is SNEGSKA (reference sequence). DNA of the CDR3: TGCAGTGCTAGGTCCCCCACAGATACGCAGTATTTT. Protein sequence: CSARSPTDTQYF.

V is TRBV7-8 and J is TRBJ2-7, with D possibly matching TRBD2 (6 bases). The CDR3 spans 13 residues. V lost 0 bases, J lost 7 bases, and 10 bases lay in between. The V gene's germline CDR1 is SGHVS and CDR2 FQNEAQ. The CDR3 nucleotides are TGTGCCAGCAGCTTAGCGGGTGGGGGGGAGCAGTACTTC. Amino acid sequence: CASSLAGGGEQYF.

This clonotype was recorded a few times. This sequence joins TRBV3-1 and TRBJ2-7, with D maybe TRBD2 (6 bases). Germline-derived CDR1 and CDR2 are LGHDT and YNNKEL (reference sequence). Trimming shortened V by 0 bases and J by 0 bases, and 6 bases separated the two germline ends. The CDR3 extends over 14 amino acids. The CDR3 sequence is CASSQEGGSYEQYF. The CDR3 bases are TGTGCCAGCAGCCAAGAGGGGGGCTCCTACGAGCAGTACTTC.

In its sample, this clonotype was seen many times. The chain has TRBV29-1 and TRBJ2-5; D unresolved. The germline V gene encodes CDR1 SQVTM and CDR2 ANQGSEA. Deletions cut 5 bases from V and 5 bases from J, with 12 bases between. This CDR3 comprises 12 residues. CDR3: CSVFPDIETQYF. As DNA, the CDR3 is TGCAGCGTTTTTCCCGACATTGAGACCCAGTACTTC. Supplemented by reference TRBV29-1 and TRBJ2-5, the full variable domain reads SAVISQKPSRDICQRGTSLTIQCQVDSQVTMMFWYRQQPGQSLTLIATANQGSEATYESGFVIDKFPISRPNLTFSTLTVSNMSPEDSSIYLCSVFPDIETQYFGPGTRLLVL.

As DNA, the CDR3 is TGTGCCAGCAGCCAAGAAGGGGGGATGGTTACAGATACGCAGTATTTT. This encodes CASSQEGGMVTDTQYF. The rearrangement uses TRBV4-2 and TRBJ2-3; D possibly uses TRBD1 or TRBD2 (6 bases each). Germline values: CDR1 LGHNA, CDR2 YNFKEQ. Between the trimmed V and J ends, which lost 0 bases and 3 bases, there was a span of 13 bases. This CDR3 has 16 amino acids.

This clonotype was picked up many times. The genes are TRBV5-6 and TRBJ2-5, with D unresolved. This CDR3 is built from 14 residues. Trimming took off 0 bases at V and 3 bases at J, with 9 bases between the two ends. Germline V gives CDR1 SGHDT, CDR2 YYEEEE. CDR3 sequence: CASSLALGEETQYF. The CDR3 DNA reads TGTGCCAGCAGCTTGGCCCTCGGAGAAGAGACCCAGTACTTC.

In its sample, this clonotype was seen a few times. This sequence joins TRBV7-9 and TRBJ2-3; D ambiguous. The ends were cut back, 3 bases at V and 2 bases at J, with 12 bases in the middle. The CDR3 covers 15 residues. The germline gives CDR1 SEHNR, CDR2 FQNEAQ (reference sequence). CDR3 nucleotides: TGTGCCAGCAGCTTCACGCGAACTGTCACAGATACGCAGTATTTT. Protein product: CASSFTRTVTDTQYF.

This clonotype was seen more than once but under ten times. This chain links TRBV3-1 with TRBJ1-6, with a weak D call TRBD1 (5 bases). CDR1 and CDR2 (germline): LGHDT, YNNKEL (reference sequence). The CDR3 sequence is 17 residues long. The V end lost 2 bases, the J end lost 10 bases, and 21 bases lay between the germline ends. CDR3 sequence (DNA): TGTGCCAGCAGCCAACACCCCAGCGGACGGGGCTTATCACCCCTCCACTTT. Amino acid sequence: CASSQHPSGRGLSPLHF.

This clonotype was detected a few times. The chain has TRBV10-3 and TRBJ1-1; possibly TRBD1 for D (5 bases). Trimming pared 2 bases from V and 5 bases from J, leaving 9 bases between. This CDR3 is 13 amino acids long. Germline lookup yields CDR1 ENHRY and CDR2 SYGVKD. The CDR3 is CAISEGAGTEAFF. CDR3 coding DNA: TGTGCCATCAGTGAGGGGGCCGGGACTGAAGCTTTCTTT.

V and J are TRBV7-9 and TRBJ1-5; unclear D gene. The V gene lost 5 bases and the J gene lost 6 bases, with 8 bases spanning the gap. CDR3 size: 12 residues. Germline CDR1 and CDR2: SEHNR and FQNEAQ (reference sequence). The CDR3, as DNA: TGTGCCAGCAGCCAAGGTCCTCAGCCCCAGCATTTT. It yields the protein CASSQGPQPQHF.

The chain joins TRBV6-2 or TRBV6-3 to TRBJ2-3; 7 bases match TRBD2. The V gene's germline CDR1 is MNHEY and CDR2 SVGEGT. After removal of 2 bases from V and 1 base from J, the junction contained 3 bases not matched to a gene. The CDR3 spans 15 residues. CDR3 sequence (DNA): TGTGCCAGCAGTTACGGACGGGGGGGCACAGATACGCAGTATTTT. Its protein is CASSYGRGGTDTQYF.

The table lists this clonotype with a few counts. The chain employs TRBV2 and TRBJ1-5; 7 bases line up with TRBD1. Germline CDR1 and CDR2: SNHLY and FYNNEI. V shed 6 bases, J shed 0 bases, and the junction held 11 bases outside the gene matches. The CDR3 sequence is 17 residues long. Here the CDR3 DNA reads TGTGCCAGCAGCGTCAGGGGGGGGCAGAGTAGCAATCAGCCCCAGCATTTT. It translates to CASSVRGGQSSNQPQHF.

The rearrangement uses TRBV13 and TRBJ2-2; perhaps TRBD2 as D (5 bases). Germline CDR1 reads PRHDT; CDR2 reads FYEKMQ (reference sequence). V was trimmed by 5 bases and J by 4 bases, leaving 11 bases between them. This CDR3 is 14 amino acids long. Here the CDR3 DNA reads TGTGCCAGCAGCGTAAACGGACTCACCGGGGAGCTGTTTTTT. This sequence encodes CASSVNGLTGELFF.

This clonotype appeared many times. The chain recombines TRBV2 with TRBJ2-3; D is perhaps TRBD1 (5 bases). The CDR3 totals 15 residues. V was trimmed by 4 bases and J by 1 base, leaving 12 bases between them. Germline V gene sequence: CDR1 SNHLY, CDR2 FYNNEI. The DNA of the CDR3 is TGTGCCAGCAGTGGGTGGGTAGGGGGCACAGATACGCAGTATTTT. This translates into CASSGWVGGTDTQYF.

The chain links TRBV5-4 to TRBJ2-7, with TRBD1 identical over 10 bases. The germline V gene encodes CDR1 SGHNT and CDR2 YYREEE (reference sequence). The CDR3 has 19 residues. Losses at the gene ends were 1 base for V and 3 bases for J; bases not matched to a gene: 16. CDR3 residues: CASSLKGDRGRIVLYEQYF. Written as DNA, the CDR3 is TGTGCCAGCAGCTTGAAGGGGGACAGGGGTAGAATAGTCCTCTACGAGCAGTACTTC. Variable domain in full (rest from reference TRBV5-4 and TRBJ2-7): ETGVTQSPTHLIKTRGQQVTLRCSSQSGHNTVSWYQQALGQGPQFIFQYYREEENGRGNFPPRFSGLQFPNYSSELNVNALELDDSALYLCASSLKGDRGRIVLYEQYFGPGTRLTVT.

This clonotype was observed at least ten times. The chain is built from TRBV5-1 and TRBJ2-7, with D possibly matching TRBD2 (6 bases). From germline, CDR1 is SGHRS and CDR2 YFSETQ. This CDR3 comprises 14 residues. The V end lost 2 bases, the J end lost 4 bases, and 13 bases lay between the germline ends. CDR3 sequence reads: CASSLRDSSYEQYF. CDR3 coding DNA: TGCGCCAGCAGCTTAAGGGACTCTTCATACGAGCAGTACTTC.

V usage is TRBV6-5 and J usage is TRBJ2-5; D not certain. Germline-derived CDR1 and CDR2 are MNHEY and SVGAGI. This CDR3 comprises 15 residues. Trimming cost V 0 bases and J 0 bases, with 8 bases left between them. The CDR3 region has the DNA TGTGCCAGCAGTTACTCGAACAGTAACCAAGAGACCCAGTACTTC. As protein: CASSYSNSNQETQYF.

This clonotype was recorded a few times. This chain uses TRBV6-1 with TRBJ2-7, with 12 bases identical to TRBD2. The V gene end was trimmed by 8 bases and the J gene end by 0 bases; junction bases not matched to a gene: 8. The CDR3 is 16 amino acids. CDR1 and CDR2 (germline): MNHNS, SASEGT. This chain's CDR3 is CASQGLAGGSSYEQYF. CDR3 DNA sequence: TGTGCCAGCCAGGGACTAGCGGGCGGGAGCTCCTACGAGCAGTACTTC.

This clonotype has more than one count but fewer than ten. For the CDR3, the DNA is TGTGCCAGCAGCTCAGTCGATATTTACGAGCAGTACTTC. Amino acids: CASSSVDIYEQYF. This chain connects TRBV7-9 to TRBJ2-7; D gene uncertain. V lost 4 bases and J 4 bases, leaving 11 bases between the germline ends. Germline assignment: CDR1 SEHNR and CDR2 FQNEAQ (reference sequence). The CDR3 runs 13 residues. Variable domain in full (rest from reference TRBV7-9 and TRBJ2-7): DTGVSQNPRHKITKRGQNVTFRCDPISEHNRLYWYRQTLGQGPEFLTYFQNEAQLEKSRLLSDRFSAERPKGSFSTLEIQRTEQGDSAMYLCASSSVDIYEQYFGPGTRLTVT.

This clonotype was seen a few times. The genes are TRBV11-2 and TRBJ2-7; 12 nucleotides match TRBD1. CDR1 and CDR2 from the germline V gene are SGHAT and FQNNGV. The V and J ends lost 4 bases and 3 bases, in that order; junction bases with no gene match: 4. This CDR3 comprises 15 residues. The CDR3 region has the DNA TGTGCCAGCAGCTCCGGGACAGGGGGCGTCTACGAGCAGTACTTC. As protein: CASSSGTGGVYEQYF.

This clonotype was detected a few times. The chain recombines TRBV10-3 with TRBJ1-5; D is unclear. The CDR3 extends over 14 amino acids. The germline CDR1 and CDR2 sequences are ENHRY and SYGVKD. V lost 3 bases and J 4 bases, leaving 10 bases between the germline ends. The CDR3 DNA follows: TGTGCCATCAGTGATGCAGAGATTAATCAGCCCCAGCATTTT. Amino acid sequence: CAISDAEINQPQHF.